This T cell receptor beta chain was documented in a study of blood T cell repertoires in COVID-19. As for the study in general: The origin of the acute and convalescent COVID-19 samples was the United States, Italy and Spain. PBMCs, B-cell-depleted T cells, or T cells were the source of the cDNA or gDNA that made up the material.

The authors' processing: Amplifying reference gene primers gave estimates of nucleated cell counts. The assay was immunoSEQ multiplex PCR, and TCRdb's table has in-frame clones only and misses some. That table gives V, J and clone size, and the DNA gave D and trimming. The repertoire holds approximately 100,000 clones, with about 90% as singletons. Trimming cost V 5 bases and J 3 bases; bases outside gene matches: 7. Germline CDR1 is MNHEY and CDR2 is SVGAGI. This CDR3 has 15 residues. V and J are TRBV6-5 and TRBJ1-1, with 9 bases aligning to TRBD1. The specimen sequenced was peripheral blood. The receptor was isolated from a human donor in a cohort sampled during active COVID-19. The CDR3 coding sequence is TGTGCCAGCAGTATCCAACAGGGGGCCCACACTGAAGCTTTCTTT. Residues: CASSIQQGAHTEAFF.